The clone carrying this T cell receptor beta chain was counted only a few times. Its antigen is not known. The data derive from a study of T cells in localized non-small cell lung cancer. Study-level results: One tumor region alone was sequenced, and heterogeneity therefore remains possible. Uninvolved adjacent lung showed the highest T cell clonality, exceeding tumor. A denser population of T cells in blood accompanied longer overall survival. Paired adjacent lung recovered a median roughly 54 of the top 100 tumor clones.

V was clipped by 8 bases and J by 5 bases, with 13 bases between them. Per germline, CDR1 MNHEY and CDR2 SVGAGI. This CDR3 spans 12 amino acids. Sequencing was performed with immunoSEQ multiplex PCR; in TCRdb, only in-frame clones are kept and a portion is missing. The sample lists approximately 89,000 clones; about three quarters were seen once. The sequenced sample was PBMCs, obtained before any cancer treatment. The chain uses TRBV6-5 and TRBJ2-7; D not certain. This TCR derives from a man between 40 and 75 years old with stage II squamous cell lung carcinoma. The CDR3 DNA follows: TGTGCCAGCCCCCGGGTGGGCGACGAGCAGTACTTC. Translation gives CASPRVGDEQYF.